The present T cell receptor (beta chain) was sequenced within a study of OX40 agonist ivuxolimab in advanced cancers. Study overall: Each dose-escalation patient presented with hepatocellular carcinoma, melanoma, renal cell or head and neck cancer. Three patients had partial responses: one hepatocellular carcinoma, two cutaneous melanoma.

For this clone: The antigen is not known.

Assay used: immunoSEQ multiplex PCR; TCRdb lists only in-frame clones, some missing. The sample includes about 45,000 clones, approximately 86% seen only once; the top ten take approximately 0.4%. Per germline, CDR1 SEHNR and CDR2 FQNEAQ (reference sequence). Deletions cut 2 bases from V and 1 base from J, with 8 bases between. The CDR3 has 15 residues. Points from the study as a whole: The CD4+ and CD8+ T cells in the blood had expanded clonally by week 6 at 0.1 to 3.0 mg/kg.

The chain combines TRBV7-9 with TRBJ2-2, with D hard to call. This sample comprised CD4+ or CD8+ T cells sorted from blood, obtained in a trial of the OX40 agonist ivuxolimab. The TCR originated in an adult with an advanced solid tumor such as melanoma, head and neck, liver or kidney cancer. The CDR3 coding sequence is TGTGCCAGCAGCTTACGGAGACAGAACACCGGGGAGCTGTTTTTT. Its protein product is CASSLRRQNTGELFF.